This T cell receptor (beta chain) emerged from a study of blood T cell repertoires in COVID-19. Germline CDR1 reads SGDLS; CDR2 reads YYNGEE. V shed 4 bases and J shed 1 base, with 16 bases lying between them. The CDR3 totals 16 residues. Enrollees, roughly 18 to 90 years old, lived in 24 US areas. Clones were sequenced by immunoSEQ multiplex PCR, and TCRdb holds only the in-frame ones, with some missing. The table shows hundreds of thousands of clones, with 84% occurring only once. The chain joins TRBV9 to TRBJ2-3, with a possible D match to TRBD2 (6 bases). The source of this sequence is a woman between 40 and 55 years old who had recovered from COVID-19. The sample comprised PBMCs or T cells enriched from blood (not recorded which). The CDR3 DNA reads TGTGCCAGCAGCCCAAGAGGTGGAGGGGGCACAGATACGCAGTATTTT. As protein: CASSPRGGGGTDTQYF.